Below, one T cell receptor beta chain is given with its context. The record originates from a study of T cell changes during pregnancy in multiple sclerosis. Assay used: immunoSEQ multiplex PCR; TCRdb lists only in-frame clones, some missing. The sample holds roughly 73,000 clones, 85% to 95% seen once. CDR3 length: 16 residues. The germline CDR1 and CDR2 sequences are PRHDT and FYEKMQ (reference sequence). The V end was cut by 5 bases, the J end by 2 bases, with 18 bases between. This receptor was identified in a female donor in good health, enrolled as a control in a pregnancy study. The chain employs TRBV13 and TRBJ1-2, with D tentatively TRBD1 (5 bases). This sample comprised peripheral blood, obtained in the second trimester of pregnancy. The CDR3 protein is CASSNGELRGNYGYTF. Here the CDR3 DNA reads TGTGCCAGCAGCAACGGCGAATTAAGGGGCAACTATGGCTACACCTTC.